The present TCR beta chain was sequenced within a study of somatic mutations in cytotoxic T cells in rheumatoid arthritis. At the level of the study: Nearly 100% purity was obtained when some V beta antibody-stained T-cell populations were flow-sorted; these included V beta1+ cells sequenced for TCRB.

Per the authors' pipeline: Patient CD8+ clones bigger than 1% seldom lined up with published virus-specific TCRB sequences. Only in-frame clones appear in the TCRdb table, and some are missing; sequencing was by immunoSEQ multiplex PCR. V and J calls and clone size are as listed in that table; D and trimming were resolved from the DNA. The profile shows about 18,000 clones, approximately 80% of them singletons. In germline, CDR1 is SGHRS, CDR2 YFSETQ. The CDR3 has 15 amino acids. V lost 4 bases, J lost 0 bases, and 11 bases lay in between. Study-wide findings and caveats: Neither rheumatoid arthritis patients nor age-matched healthy controls had significantly different CD8+ T-cell clonality from the other group. What antigens the expanded CD8+ clones targeted remained unknown.

In regard to this clone: Antigen: not known.

This clonotype was sampled from an adult with rheumatoid arthritis. The chain recombines TRBV5-1 with TRBJ1-5; tentatively, D is TRBD1 (5 bases). The specimen was CD8+ T cells sorted from blood. DNA for the CDR3: TGCGCCAGCAGCGCCGGGACGGATAGCAATCAGCCCCAGCATTTT. It codes for CASSAGTDSNQPQHF.